This TCR beta chain came from a study of blood T cell repertoires in COVID-19. In germline, CDR1 is SGDLS, CDR2 YYNGEE. V dropped 3 bases and J dropped 8; count of bases not matched to a gene: 6. The CDR3 extends over 13 amino acids. Repertoires were generated with immunoSEQ multiplex PCR, while TCRdb's copy carries only in-frame clones and drops some. The repertoire has 200,000 to 250,000 clones, 80% to 85% of them found once; the top ten carry approximately 6.6%. The sequencing sample was made of PBMCs or T cells enriched from blood (not recorded which). This chain joins TRBV9 and TRBJ1-1, with 8 nucleotides matching TRBD1. This clonotype originated in a woman in her thirties or forties who had recovered from COVID-19. The CDR3 reads CASSAQGAAEAFF. CDR3 sequence (DNA): TGTGCCAGCAGCGCCCAGGGGGCCGCGGAAGCTTTCTTT.